The table lists the clone carrying this T cell receptor beta chain with many counts. For repertoire sequencing, the TCR beta CDR3 regions were amplified from RNA transcripts. The authors performed first-round RT-PCR with HTBI primers and then a second-round multiplex PCR. TCRdb independently ran MiXCR on the multiplex PCR reads; one entry per CDR3 protein. The sample includes about 400,000 distinct CDR3 sequences, 15% to 20% of them seen just once. The data were taken from a study of Graves' ophthalmopathy and Graves' hyperthyroidism. Per germline, CDR1 KGHDR and CDR2 SFDVKD. V was shortened by 4 bases and J by 0 bases, with 15 bases between the two germline ends. The CDR3 sequence is 16 residues long.

Material: peripheral blood. The chain combines TRBV24-1 with TRBJ2-7, with a possible D match to TRBD2 (7 bases). The receptor comes from a woman under 30 with Graves' ophthalmopathy. The CDR3 DNA is TGTGCCACCAGTGACTCGGGGGGCCCAAGCTCCTACGAGCAGTACTTC. It encodes CATSDSGGPSSYEQYF.